Shown below are 27 T cell receptor beta chains from a single sample sequenced in a study of blood T cells in healthy people across ages. A second PCR of roughly 7 to 11 cycles used a sample-barcoded 5' primer and a J-beta primer mix. In TCRdb, the 5' RACE reads were re-called with MiXCR into one record per CDR3 protein. The sample has around 870,000 distinct CDR3 sequences, roughly 26% seen once. The source material was blood. The receptors here all came from a woman of 80 years or more in good health.

This clonotype was found a few times. A much larger clone lies one base from this, so it may be a read error. The chain joins TRBV20-1 to TRBJ2-5; D gene uncertain. The CDR3 covers 12 residues. The V end was cut by 1 base, the J end by 11 bases, with 14 bases between. The V gene's germline CDR1 is DFQATT and CDR2 SNEGSKA (reference sequence). The CDR3 coding sequence is TGCAGTGCTAGAGCAAGGGTCAATGAGCAGTACTTC. Translated: CSARARVNEQYF.

The CDR3 nucleotides read TGTGCCACCAGCAGAGATCCCTCGGGGCGGAGAACCTACGAGCAGTACTTC. Encoded protein: CATSRDPSGRRTYEQYF. The chain combines TRBV15 with TRBJ2-7, with D perhaps given as TRBD1 or TRBD2 (5 bases each). This CDR3 comprises 17 residues. V was cut by 0 bases and J by 2 bases, with 17 bases left in between. The germline V gene has CDR1 LNHNV and CDR2 YYDKDF (reference sequence).

A word on this clonotype: This may stem from a read error, because a much larger clone lies one nucleotide away. The chain couples TRBV7-9 to TRBJ2-5; D ambiguous. Germline loops: CDR1 SEHNR, CDR2 FQNEAQ (reference sequence). This CDR3 region has 15 residues. CDR3 amino acids: CAGSATANPQETQYF. CDR3 sequence (DNA): TGTGCCGGCAGCGCCACAGCAAACCCTCAAGAGACCCAGTACTTC. Filled out from reference TRBV7-9 and TRBJ2-5, the complete variable domain reads DTGVSQNPRHKITKRGQNVTFRCDPISEHNRLYWYRQTLGQGPEFLTYFQNEAQLEKSRLLSDRFSAERPKGSFSTLEIQRTEQGDSAMYLCAGSATANPQETQYFGPGTRLLVL.

This clonotype was counted many times. This sequence joins TRBV20-1 and TRBJ2-1; D gene ambiguous. Germline V gene sequence: CDR1 DFQATT, CDR2 SNEGSKA (reference sequence). The CDR3 extends over 11 amino acids. The V end was cut by 3 bases, the J end by 7 bases, with 7 bases between. CDR3 DNA: TGCAGTGCTAGGCCCTGGAATGAGCAGTTCTTC. Translation: CSARPWNEQFF.

Turning to this clonotype: At one end the junction does not follow the germline gene, possibly because of a read error. This chain connects TRBV7-9 to TRBJ1-2, with D maybe TRBD1 (6 bases). The CDR3 totals 13 residues. Germline lookup yields CDR1 SEHNR and CDR2 FQNEAQ (reference sequence). DNA for the CDR3: TGCGCCAGTAGAAGGGACAAGGAAGATGGCTACACCTTC. Translation: CASRRDKEDGYTF.

V is TRBV20-1 and J is TRBJ1-2, with D possibly being TRBD1 (5 bases). Trimming removed 1 base from V and 0 bases from J, with 15 bases in between. The germline CDR1 and CDR2 sequences are DFQATT and SNEGSKA (reference sequence). The CDR3 runs 16 residues. CDR3 amino acids: CSARGSSRGANYGYTF. As DNA, the CDR3 is TGCAGTGCTAGAGGTAGTTCGAGGGGAGCTAACTATGGCTACACCTTC.

The V call is TRBV3-1, the J call TRBJ2-5; 7 positions match TRBD1. CDR3 length: 14 amino acids. CDR1 LGHDT and CDR2 YNNKEL come from the germline V gene (reference sequence). V was pared by 4 bases and J by 11 bases, with 13 bases of the junction left unmatched. The CDR3, as DNA: TGTGCCAGCAGCCCTTGGACAGGCAACAATGAGCAGTACTTC. This codes for CASSPWTGNNEQYF.

Ten or more counts support this clonotype. This chain connects TRBV28 to TRBJ2-7; no clear D. This CDR3 has 12 amino acids. Trimming left V 6 bases short and J 2 bases short, with 8 bases between. Germline V gene lookup returns CDR1 MDHEN and CDR2 SYDVKM. The CDR3 region is CASSSTTYEQYF. The CDR3 DNA is TGTGCCAGCAGCTCTACAACCTACGAGCAGTACTTC.

This clonotype was picked up a small number of times. J is TRBJ1-1 and V is TRBV27; a possible D gene is TRBD1 (5 bases). The germline V and J ends were trimmed by 2 bases and 1 base, with 14 bases remaining between them. There are 16 residues in the CDR3. Germline CDR1 and CDR2: MNHEY and SMNVEV (reference sequence). DNA of the CDR3: TGTGCCAGCAGTTTAAGCAGGGTAGTGAGGAACACTGAAGCTTTCTTT. This gives the protein CASSLSRVVRNTEAFF.

This clonotype was seen at least ten times. This chain links TRBV10-3 with TRBJ1-2; weak D call: TRBD1 (5 bases). Trimming took off 3 bases at V and 6 bases at J, with 17 bases between the two ends. This CDR3 has 15 amino acids. In germline, CDR1 is ENHRY, CDR2 SYGVKD. The CDR3: CAISDKGRDGDGYTF. CDR3 in DNA: TGTGCCATCAGTGATAAGGGACGGGACGGTGATGGCTACACCTTC.

This clonotype was detected a few times. V usage is TRBV4-1 and J usage is TRBJ1-4; TRBD1 matches 10 bases. The ends lost 2 bases at V and 8 bases at J; junction bases unmatched: 5. The CDR3 totals 15 residues. The germline V gene encodes CDR1 MGHRA and CDR2 YSYEKL. CDR3 DNA: TGCGCCAGCAGCCAAACCGGGACAGGGGAGGAAAAACTGTTTTTT. Its protein is CASSQTGTGEEKLFF.

The chain couples TRBV6-2 or TRBV6-3 to TRBJ2-3, with 9 bases that match TRBD2. The trim removed 5 bases at V and 11 bases at J, leaving 11 bases unmatched. Per germline, CDR1 MNHEY and CDR2 SVGEGT. The CDR3 contains 14 residues. CDR3 bases: TGTGCCAGCAGTGACCCCATAGCGGGAGTAGAGCAGTATTTT. Residues: CASSDPIAGVEQYF.

Remarks on this clonotype: A junction boundary mismatches the germline segment, possibly from a read error. The chain uses TRBV6-5 and TRBJ1-2; D is possibly TRBD1 (6 bases). Germline assignment: CDR1 MNHEY and CDR2 SVGAGI. This CDR3 contains 13 residues. Written as DNA, the CDR3 is TGTGCCAGCAGGCCAGACAGGCGGTATGGCGACACCTTC. Its translation is CASRPDRRYGDTF.

The genes are TRBV9 and TRBJ2-3; no reliable D call. V lost 0 bases to trimming and J lost 3 bases, with 8 bases between them. CDR3 size: 14 residues. From germline, CDR1 is SGDLS and CDR2 YYNGEE. CDR3 nucleotide sequence: TGTGCCAGCAGCGTAGCGGGTTTAACAGATACGCAGTATTTT. Residues: CASSVAGLTDTQYF. The full variable domain, rest sourced from reference TRBV9 and TRBJ2-3, is DSGVTQTPKHLITATGQRVTLRCSPRSGDLSVYWYQQSLDQGLQFLIQYYNGEERAKGNILERFSAQQFPDLHSELNLSSLELGDSALYFCASSVAGLTDTQYFGPGTRLTVL.

This clonotype was seen repeatedly, ten times or more. The rearrangement joins TRBV24-1 to TRBJ2-3; TRBD1 or TRBD2 may be the D gene (5 bases each). The CDR3 runs 11 residues. V was trimmed by 6 bases and J by 12 bases, leaving 12 bases between them. The germline gives CDR1 KGHDR, CDR2 SFDVKD. The CDR3 DNA is TGTGCCACCAGTCTCCGGGACCAACAGTATTTT. Amino acids: CATSLRDQQYF.

This clonotype was counted ten times or more. The gene calls are TRBV6-6 and TRBJ2-1, with 8 nucleotides matching TRBD2. V was clipped by 8 bases and J by 2 bases; unmatched bases: 8. This CDR3 is 15 amino acids long. Germline V gene sequence: CDR1 MNHNY, CDR2 SVGAGI (reference sequence). The CDR3 coding sequence is TGTGCCAGCTGTGACGGGGGGGCGGCCTACAATGAGCAGTTCTTC. Translated: CASCDGGAAYNEQFF.

Note on this clonotype: One base away lies a much larger clone, so this may be a sequencing read error. The chain uses TRBV6-5 and TRBJ1-4, with D unclear. CDR1 is MNHEY, CDR2 SVGAGI, per germline. The CDR3 contains 14 residues. The CDR3 region is CASSLDPPYEKRFF. Written as DNA, the CDR3 is TGTGCCAGCAGCCTCGACCCTCCGTATGAAAAACGGTTTTTT.

This clonotype was detected ten times or more. The chain is built from TRBV3-1 and TRBJ2-1, with D possibly matching TRBD1 (6 bases). The CDR3 has 12 residues. Trimming removed 4 bases at V and 8 bases at J, with 9 bases between. The germline V gene encodes CDR1 LGHDT and CDR2 YNNKEL (reference sequence). The CDR3 DNA is TGTGCCAGCAGCCGCGGACAGTATGAGCAGTTCTTC. Protein: CASSRGQYEQFF.

V gene TRBV4-2 combines with J gene TRBJ2-5, with D perhaps TRBD2 (6 bases). This CDR3 has 16 residues. Trimming left V 4 bases short and J 0 bases short, with 15 bases between. Germline V gene lookup returns CDR1 LGHNA and CDR2 YNFKEQ. In DNA, the CDR3 is TGTGCCAGCAGCCGAGGGGCTAGCGCGTACCAAGAGACCCAGTACTTC. It encodes CASSRGASAYQETQYF.

This clonotype was counted at least ten times. The rearrangement joins TRBV10-3 to TRBJ1-2; no definite D call. Between the trimmed V and J ends, which lost 0 bases and 5 bases, there was a span of 7 bases. The CDR3 has 13 amino acids. CDR1 ENHRY and CDR2 SYGVKD come from the germline V gene. The CDR3 loop reads CAISESLTYGYTF. In DNA, the CDR3 is TGTGCCATCAGTGAGTCGCTTACGTATGGCTACACCTTC.

Details on this clonotype: Germline is not matched at one junction end, which may reflect a read error. This chain joins TRBV7-2 and TRBJ2-1, with 10 positions matching TRBD2. Germline V gene lookup returns CDR1 SGHTA and CDR2 FQGNSA. CDR3 length: 18 amino acids. The CDR3 protein is CAGSLLKIVGLADNEQFF. The CDR3 region has the DNA TGTGCCGGCAGCTTATTGAAAATCGTTGGACTAGCGGACAATGAGCAGTTCTTC.

In regard to this clonotype: A much larger clone is a single base away; this may be a read error. The chain recombines TRBV27 with TRBJ2-1; TRBD1 matches at 8 bases. CDR3 length: 15 amino acids. From germline, CDR1 is MNHEY and CDR2 SMNVEV (reference sequence). The CDR3 reads CAGSLRGTGVNEQFF. For the CDR3, the DNA is TGTGCCGGCAGCCTACGAGGGACAGGAGTCAATGAGCAGTTCTTC.

In this sample, this clonotype turned up a few times. Here the CDR3 reads CASSSTDGGRTYEQYF. CDR3 DNA sequence: TGTGCCAGCAGTTCTACCGACGGTGGGAGAACCTACGAGCAGTACTTC. V is TRBV28 and J is TRBJ2-7; possible D gene TRBD2, 5 bases. V was clipped by 4 bases and J by 2 bases, with 18 bases between them. The CDR3 covers 16 residues. Per germline, CDR1 MDHEN and CDR2 SYDVKM. Filled out from reference TRBV28 and TRBJ2-7, the complete variable domain reads DVKVTQSSRYLVKRTGEKVFLECVQDMDHENMFWYRQDPGLGLRLIYFSYDVKMKEKGDIPEGYSVSREKKERFSLILESASTNQTSMYLCASSSTDGGRTYEQYFGPGTRLTVT.

The chain combines TRBV11-3 with TRBJ2-1; perhaps TRBD2 as D (7 bases). In germline, CDR1 is SGHNT, CDR2 YENEEA. This CDR3 has 15 amino acids. V shed 5 bases and J shed 2 bases, with 13 bases lying between them. CDR3 protein: CASSQGGVTYNEQFF. The CDR3 DNA sequence: TGTGCCAGCAGCCAAGGGGGGGTCACCTACAATGAGCAGTTCTTC.

In its sample, this clonotype was seen a few times. The chain joins TRBV3-1 to TRBJ1-1, with 8 bases that match TRBD1. Germline lookup yields CDR1 LGHDT and CDR2 YNNKEL (reference sequence). Trimming took 5 bases from V and 1 from J; bases not matched to a gene: 6. This CDR3 has 15 residues. CDR3 loop: CASSDRGYGNTEAFF. As DNA, the CDR3 is TGTGCCAGCAGCGACAGGGGTTACGGGAACACTGAAGCTTTCTTT.

In this sample, this clonotype turned up many times. The chain recombines TRBV28 with TRBJ1-2, with 9 bases that match TRBD1. J gave up 4 bases and V 0 bases, and 9 bases lay outside the gene matches. Germline CDR1 is MDHEN and CDR2 is SYDVKM. CDR3 size: 17 residues. The CDR3 DNA reads as TGTGCCAGCAGTTTATGGGGGACAGGGAGGGGAGGCTATGGCTACACCTTC. Its translation: CASSLWGTGRGGYGYTF.

Remarks on this clonotype: A much larger clone lies a single base off, so this may be a read error. This rearrangement joins TRBV5-5 to TRBJ2-5; tentative D call: TRBD1 (6 bases). V shed 0 bases and J shed 10 bases, with 16 bases lying between them. This CDR3 has 14 amino acids. CDR1 and CDR2 from the germline V gene are SGHKS and YYEKEE (reference sequence). As DNA, the CDR3 is TGTGCCAGCAGCTTGGGCAGGGGCGGGTACGACCAGTACTTC. This sequence encodes CASSLGRGGYDQYF.